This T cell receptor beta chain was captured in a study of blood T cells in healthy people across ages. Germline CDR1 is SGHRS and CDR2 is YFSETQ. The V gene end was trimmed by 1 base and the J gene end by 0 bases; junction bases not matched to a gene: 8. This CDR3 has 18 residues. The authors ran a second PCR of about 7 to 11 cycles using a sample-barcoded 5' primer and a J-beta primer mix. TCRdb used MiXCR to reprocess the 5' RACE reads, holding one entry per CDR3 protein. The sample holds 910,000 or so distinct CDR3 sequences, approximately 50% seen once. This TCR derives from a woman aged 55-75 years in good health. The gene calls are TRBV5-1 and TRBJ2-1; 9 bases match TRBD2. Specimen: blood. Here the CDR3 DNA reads TGCGCCAGCAGCTTGTTCTCCCTAGCGGGGAGCTCCTACAATGAGCAGTTCTTC. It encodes CASSLFSLAGSSYNEQFF.